The T cell receptor beta chain described here comes from a study of blood T cell repertoires in COVID-19. Germline loops: CDR1 SGHNT, CDR2 YENEEA. The CDR3 is 15 residues long. The V gene lost 1 base and the J gene lost 3 bases, with 10 bases spanning the gap. Using immunoSEQ multiplex PCR, the repertoire was profiled, and TCRdb retains in-frame clones only, with some absent. This table has approximately 180,000 clones, about 88% appearing once. The source material was PBMCs or T cells enriched from blood (not recorded which). The sequence came from a human donor with acute COVID-19. The donor label of this sample is uncertain. The J gene is TRBJ2-1, the V gene TRBV11-3; TRBD1 is a possible D gene (6 bases). The CDR3 loop reads CASSLGQDNYNEQFF. The CDR3 DNA sequence: TGTGCCAGCAGCTTAGGACAGGACAACTACAATGAGCAGTTCTTC.